This T cell receptor (beta chain) was profiled in a study of blood T cell repertoires in COVID-19. About the research overall: Italy, Spain and the United States were the sources of the convalescent and acute COVID-19 samples. T cells, B-cell-depleted T cells, or PBMCs provided the cDNA or gDNA that served as material.

Authors' methods: How many nucleated cells were present was estimated from reference gene primer amplification. Method: immunoSEQ multiplex PCR; TCRdb's copy keeps in-frame clones and lacks some. V, J and clone size were drawn from that table, and D and trimming were deduced from the DNA. The sample yields 160,000 or so clones, 70% to 90% seen once. What was sequenced was peripheral blood. This clonotype was sampled from a woman in her 70s with acute or convalescent COVID-19.

The CDR3 reads CASSDGTDTQYF. In DNA form, the CDR3 reads TGTGCCAGCAGTGACGGTACAGATACGCAGTATTTT. The V gene is TRBV2, the J gene TRBJ2-3, with D unresolved. The V gene lost 3 bases and the J gene lost 3 bases, with 4 bases spanning the gap. The CDR3 is 12 residues long. Germline CDR1 is SNHLY and CDR2 is FYNNEI.